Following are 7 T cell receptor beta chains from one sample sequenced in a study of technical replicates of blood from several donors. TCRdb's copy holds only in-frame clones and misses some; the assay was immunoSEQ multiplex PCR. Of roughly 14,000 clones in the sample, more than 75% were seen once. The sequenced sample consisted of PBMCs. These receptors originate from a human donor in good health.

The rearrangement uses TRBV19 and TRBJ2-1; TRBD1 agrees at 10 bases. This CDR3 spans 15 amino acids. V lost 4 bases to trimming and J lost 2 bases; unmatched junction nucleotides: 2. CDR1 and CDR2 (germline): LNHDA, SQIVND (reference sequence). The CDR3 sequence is CASSTDRGPYNEQFF. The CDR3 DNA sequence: TGTGCCAGTAGTACAGACAGGGGGCCCTACAATGAGCAGTTCTTC.

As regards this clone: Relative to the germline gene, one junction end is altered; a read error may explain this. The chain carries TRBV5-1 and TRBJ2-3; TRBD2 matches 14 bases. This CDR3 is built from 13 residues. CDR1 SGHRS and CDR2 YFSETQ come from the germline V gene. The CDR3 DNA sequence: TGCGCCAGCACGGGACTAGCGGGAGCGGTTGTAGGCTTT. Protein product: CASTGLAGAVVGF.

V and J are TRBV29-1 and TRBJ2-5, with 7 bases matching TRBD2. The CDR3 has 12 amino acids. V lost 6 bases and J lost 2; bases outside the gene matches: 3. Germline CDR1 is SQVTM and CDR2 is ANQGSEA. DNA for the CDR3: TGCAGCGTCGGGAGGCCTCAAGAGACCCAGTACTTC. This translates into CSVGRPQETQYF. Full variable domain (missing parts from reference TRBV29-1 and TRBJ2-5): SAVISQKPSRDICQRGTSLTIQCQVDSQVTMMFWYRQQPGQSLTLIATANQGSEATYESGFVIDKFPISRPNLTFSTLTVSNMSPEDSSIYLCSVGRPQETQYFGPGTRLLVL.

The CDR3 region has the DNA TGCGCCAGCAGCTTGTCCCTAGCGGGAGGAACAGATACGCAGTATTTT. Encoded protein: CASSLSLAGGTDTQYF. This chain uses TRBV5-1 with TRBJ2-3, with 11 bases matching TRBD2. Germline-derived CDR1 and CDR2 are SGHRS and YFSETQ. The CDR3 loop spans 16 amino acids. Trimming took 1 base from V and 3 from J; bases not matched to a gene: 4.

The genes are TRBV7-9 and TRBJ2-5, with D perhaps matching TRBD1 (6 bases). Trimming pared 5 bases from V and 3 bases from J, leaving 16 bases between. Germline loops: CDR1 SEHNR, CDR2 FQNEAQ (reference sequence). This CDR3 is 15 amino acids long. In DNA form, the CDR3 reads TGTGCCAGCAGCCACCCCGGGACATCTGAAGAGACCCAGTACTTC. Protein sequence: CASSHPGTSEETQYF.

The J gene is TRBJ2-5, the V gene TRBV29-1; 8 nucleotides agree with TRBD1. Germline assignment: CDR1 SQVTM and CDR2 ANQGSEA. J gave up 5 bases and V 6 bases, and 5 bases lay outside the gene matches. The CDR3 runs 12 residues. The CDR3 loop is CSVGQGRETQYF. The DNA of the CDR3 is TGCAGCGTAGGACAGGGCCGGGAGACCCAGTACTTC.

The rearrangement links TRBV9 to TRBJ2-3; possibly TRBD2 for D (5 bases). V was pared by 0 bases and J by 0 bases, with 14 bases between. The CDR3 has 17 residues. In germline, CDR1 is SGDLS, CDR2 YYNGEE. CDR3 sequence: CASSVVPLGGSTDTQYF. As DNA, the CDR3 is TGTGCCAGCAGCGTAGTCCCCCTGGGCGGGAGCACAGATACGCAGTATTTT.